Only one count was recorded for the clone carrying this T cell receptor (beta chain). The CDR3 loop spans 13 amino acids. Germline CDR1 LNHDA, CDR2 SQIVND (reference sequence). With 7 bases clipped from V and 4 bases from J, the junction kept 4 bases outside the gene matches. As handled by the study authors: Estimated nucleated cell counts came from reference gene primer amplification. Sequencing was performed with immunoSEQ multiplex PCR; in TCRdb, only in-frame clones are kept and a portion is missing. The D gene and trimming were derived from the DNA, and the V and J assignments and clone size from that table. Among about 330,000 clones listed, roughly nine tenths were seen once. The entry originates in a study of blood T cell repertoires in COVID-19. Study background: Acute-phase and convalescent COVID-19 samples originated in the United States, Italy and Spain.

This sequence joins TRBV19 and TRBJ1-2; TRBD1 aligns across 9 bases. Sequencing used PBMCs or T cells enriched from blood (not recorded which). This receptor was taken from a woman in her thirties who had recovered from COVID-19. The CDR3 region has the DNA TGTGCCAGTACCGGGACAGGGCTCTATGGCTACACCTTC. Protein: CASTGTGLYGYTF.